This TCR beta chain is from a study of a mutant IDH1 vaccine in newly diagnosed glioma. As for the study in general: Either 4-6 weeks after radiotherapy alone or alongside temozolomide, vaccination was begun. Patients had received radiotherapy, temozolomide, or both previously, most receiving both.

The CDR3 consists of 15 residues. The V gene lost 4 bases and the J gene lost 2 bases, with 14 bases spanning the gap. From germline, CDR1 is KGHSH and CDR2 LQKENI. The table came from immunoSEQ multiplex PCR; TCRdb's copy has only in-frame clones and leaves some out. The data contain approximately 67,000 clones, 84% of them singletons. Time point in this sample: week 23, last vaccination. Each dose of the vaccine consisted of 300 ug of mutant IDH1 20-mer peptide, with topical imiquimod. There were new WHO grade 3 or 4 astrocytomas in the donors, and these were IDH1-mutant and ATRX-lost. As for this clone: The antigen remains unidentified.

The sample in question was PBMCs, obtained from a glioma patient whose treatment included an IDH1 peptide vaccine. This sequence originates from a man younger than 35 with glioma. The chain combines TRBV18 with TRBJ2-5, with a possible D match to TRBD2 (6 bases). CDR3 bases: TGTGCCAGCTCACTAACGGCCGGGGGACAAGAGACCCAGTACTTC. Translating gives CASSLTAGGQETQYF.